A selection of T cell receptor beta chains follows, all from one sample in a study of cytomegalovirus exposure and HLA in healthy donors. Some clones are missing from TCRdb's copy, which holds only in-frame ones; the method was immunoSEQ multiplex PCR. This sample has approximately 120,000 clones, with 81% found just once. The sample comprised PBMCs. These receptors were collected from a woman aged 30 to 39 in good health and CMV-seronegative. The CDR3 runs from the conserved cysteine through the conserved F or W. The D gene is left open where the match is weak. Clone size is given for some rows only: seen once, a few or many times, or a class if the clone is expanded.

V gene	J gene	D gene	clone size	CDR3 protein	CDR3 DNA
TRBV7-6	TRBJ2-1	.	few	CASSLVGGDYYNEQFF	TGTGCCAGCAGCTTAGTAGGCGGAGACTACTACAATGAGCAGTTCTTC
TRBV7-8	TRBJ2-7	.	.	CASSFGRGYEQYF	TGTGCCAGCAGCTTTGGGAGGGGGTACGAGCAGTACTTC
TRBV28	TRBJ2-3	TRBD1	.	CASRNRQGATDTQYF	TGTGCCAGCAGGAATAGACAGGGGGCAACAGATACGCAGTATTTT
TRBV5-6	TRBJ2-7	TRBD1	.	CASSPRDRAGEQYF	TGTGCCAGCAGCCCCCGGGACAGGGCGGGCGAGCAGTACTTC
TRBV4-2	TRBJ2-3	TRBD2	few	CASSLMIAGGTDTQYF	TGTGCCAGCAGCCTTATGATAGCGGGAGGGACAGATACGCAGTATTTT
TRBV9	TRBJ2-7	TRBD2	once	CASSVLAGPYEQYF	TGTGCCAGCAGCGTCCTAGCGGGACCCTACGAGCAGTACTTC
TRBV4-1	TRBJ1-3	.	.	CASSQVGGSGNTIYF	TGCGCCAGCAGCCAAGTAGGGGGCTCTGGAAACACCATATATTTT
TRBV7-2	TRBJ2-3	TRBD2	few	CASSARPAGTSGRDTQYF	TGTGCCAGCAGCGCTAGGCCGGCCGGGACTAGCGGGAGGGATACGCAGTATTTT
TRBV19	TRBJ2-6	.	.	CASSIVSYGESSGANVLTF	TGTGCCAGTAGTATAGTCTCCTATGGGGAGAGCTCTGGGGCCAACGTCCTGACTTTC
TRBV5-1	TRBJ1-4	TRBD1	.	CASLHPGTDLRGEKLFF	TGCGCCAGCCTCCACCCGGGGACAGATCTCCGGGGTGAAAAACTGTTTTTT
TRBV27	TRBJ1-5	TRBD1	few	CASSFGTGKSAPAF	TGTGCCAGCAGTTTCGGGACAGGCAAATCAGCCCCAGCATTT
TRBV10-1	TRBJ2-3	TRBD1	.	CASSESQGALDTQYF	TGCGCCAGCAGTGAGTCGCAGGGGGCCCTAGATACGCAGTATTTT
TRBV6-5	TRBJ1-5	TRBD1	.	CASKRGQDSNQPQHF	TGTGCCAGCAAAAGGGGACAGGATAGCAATCAGCCCCAGCATTTT
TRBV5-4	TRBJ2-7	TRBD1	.	CASSRTGVKILYEQYF	TGTGCCAGCAGCCGGACAGGGGTCAAAATCTTGTACGAGCAGTACTTC
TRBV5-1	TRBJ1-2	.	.	CASSLDGGSYGYTF	TGCGCCAGCAGCTTGGATGGTGGGAGCTATGGCTACACCTTC
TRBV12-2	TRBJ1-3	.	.	CASRSYRVSSGNTIYF	TGTGCAAGTCGCTCGTACAGGGTAAGCTCTGGAAACACCATATATTTT
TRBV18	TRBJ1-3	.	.	CASSPNSQVSGNTIYF	TGCGCCAGCTCACCAAACTCACAGGTCTCTGGAAACACCATATATTTT
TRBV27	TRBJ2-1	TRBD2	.	CASSLSSGRAVSYNEQFF	TGTGCCAGCAGTTTGTCTAGCGGGAGGGCCGTATCCTACAATGAGCAGTTCTTC
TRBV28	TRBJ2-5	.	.	CASSFVTKETQYF	TGTGCCAGCAGTTTTGTGACAAAAGAGACCCAGTACTTC
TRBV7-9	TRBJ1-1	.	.	CASSLSRPDTEAFF	TGTGCCAGCAGCTTATCCCGCCCGGACACTGAAGCTTTCTTT
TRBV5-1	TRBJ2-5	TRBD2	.	CASSQLRTSGRVETQYF	TGCGCCAGCAGCCAACTTCGGACTAGCGGGAGGGTAGAGACCCAGTACTTC
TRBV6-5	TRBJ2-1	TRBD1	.	CASSRTGGLYNEQFF	TGTGCCAGCAGCCGGACAGGGGGATTGTACAATGAGCAGTTCTTC
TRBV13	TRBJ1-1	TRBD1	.	CASSLGTGRVAEAFF	TGTGCCAGCAGCCTCGGGACAGGGAGGGTCGCTGAAGCTTTCTTT
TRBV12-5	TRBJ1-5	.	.	CASGFQGNQPQHF	TGTGCTAGTGGTTTCCAGGGAAATCAGCCCCAGCATTTT
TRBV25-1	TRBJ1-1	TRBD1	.	CASSETYQQGVNTEAFF	TGTGCCAGCAGTGAGACCTATCAACAGGGGGTGAACACTGAAGCTTTCTTT
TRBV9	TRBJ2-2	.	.	CASSATRRGPGELFF	TGTGCCAGCAGCGCCACCCGGAGGGGTCCCGGGGAGCTGTTTTTT
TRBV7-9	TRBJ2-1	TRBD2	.	CASSFETSGLYNEQFF	TGTGCCAGCAGTTTTGAGACTAGCGGGCTTTACAATGAGCAGTTCTTC
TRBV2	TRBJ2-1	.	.	CASARQAFSYNEQFF	TGTGCCAGCGCGAGACAGGCGTTCTCCTACAATGAGCAGTTCTTC
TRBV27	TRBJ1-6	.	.	CASSYGVRTVDNSPLHF	TGTGCCAGCAGTTACGGGGTTCGGACGGTAGATAATTCACCCCTCCACTTT
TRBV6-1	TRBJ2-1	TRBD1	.	CASSVDRAGYNEQFF	TGTGCCAGCAGCGTCGACAGGGCTGGTTACAATGAGCAGTTCTTC
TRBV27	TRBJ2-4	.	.	CASIFPTGDKNIQYF	TGTGCCAGCATTTTTCCGACGGGAGACAAAAACATTCAGTACTTC
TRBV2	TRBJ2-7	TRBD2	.	CASEDPRGGLAGGSYEQYF	TGTGCCTCCGAGGACCCGAGGGGAGGACTAGCGGGAGGGTCCTACGAGCAGTACTTC
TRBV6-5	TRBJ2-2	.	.	CASSQNTGYTGELFF	TGTGCCAGCAGCCAAAATACAGGATACACCGGGGAGCTGTTTTTT
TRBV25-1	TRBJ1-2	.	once	CASSAGRSRGPGYTF	TGTGCCAGCAGCGCGGGCAGGTCCAGGGGCCCTGGCTACACCTTC
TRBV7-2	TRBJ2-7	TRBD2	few	CASSFSGGSSYEQYF	TGTGCCAGCAGCTTTAGCGGGGGCAGCTCCTACGAGCAGTACTTC
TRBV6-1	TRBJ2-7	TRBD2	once	CASGSGRALYEQYF	TGTGCCAGCGGGAGCGGGAGGGCCCTGTACGAGCAGTACTTC
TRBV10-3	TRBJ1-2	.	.	CAIKGFVTLDYGYTF	TGTGCCATCAAGGGGTTCGTGACCCTAGACTATGGCTACACCTTC
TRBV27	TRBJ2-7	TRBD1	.	CASSSGQGYEQYF	TGTGCCAGCAGTTCGGGACAGGGCTACGAGCAGTACTTC
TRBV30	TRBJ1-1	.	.	CAWSVISTEAFF	TGTGCCTGGAGTGTTATTTCCACTGAAGCTTTCTTT
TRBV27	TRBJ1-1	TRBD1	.	CASSPTGRTEAFF	TGTGCCAGCAGTCCGACAGGGAGGACTGAAGCTTTCTTT
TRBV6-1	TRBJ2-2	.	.	CASSANRAGELFF	TGTGCCAGCAGTGCCAACAGGGCCGGGGAGCTGTTTTTT
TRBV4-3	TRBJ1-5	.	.	CASSQNAQPNQPQHF	TGCGCCAGCAGCCAAAACGCACAGCCGAATCAGCCCCAGCATTTT
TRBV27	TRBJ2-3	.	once	CASSSETDTQYF	TGTGCCAGCAGTTCGGAGACAGATACGCAGTATTTT
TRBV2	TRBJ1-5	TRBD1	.	CASSRGTENQPQHF	TGTGCCAGCAGTCGCGGGACAGAAAATCAGCCCCAGCATTTT
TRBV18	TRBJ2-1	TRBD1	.	CASSSGGHNEQFF	TGTGCCAGCTCGTCAGGGGGCCACAATGAGCAGTTCTTC
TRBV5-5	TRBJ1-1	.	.	CASSLDQGRMNTEAFF	TGTGCCAGCAGCCTAGATCAGGGTCGGATGAACACTGAAGCTTTCTTT
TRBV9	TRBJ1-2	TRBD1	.	CASSSGTASHAGYTF	TGTGCCAGCAGCTCAGGGACAGCCTCCCACGCTGGCTACACCTTC
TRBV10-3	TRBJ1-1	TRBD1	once	CAISETGDTEAFF	TGTGCCATCAGTGAAACAGGGGACACTGAAGCTTTCTTT
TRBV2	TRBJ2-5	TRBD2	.	CASSDTGGVLETQYF	TGTGCCAGCAGTGATACGGGAGGGGTGTTGGAGACCCAGTACTTC
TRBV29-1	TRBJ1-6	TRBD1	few	CSIWTGYNSPLHF	TGCAGCATCTGGACAGGGTATAATTCACCCCTCCACTTT